This T cell receptor (beta chain) comes out of a study of blood T cell repertoires in COVID-19. The age range of participants was about 18 to 89 years, with residence in about two dozen US areas. In the source study's methods: Estimation of nucleated cell counts relied on the amplification of reference gene primers. The data were produced by immunoSEQ multiplex PCR, yet TCRdb's version contains in-frame clones alone and is incomplete. V and J calls and clone size are given by that table; D and trimming were obtained from the DNA. The data hold around 140,000 clones, with around 82% observed a single time. Details on this clone: One end of the junction varies from germline; a read error may be responsible.

The CDR3 is 16 amino acids. Germline loops: CDR1 SGHRS, CDR2 YFSETQ. This chain connects TRBV5-1 to TRBJ2-2, with 12 bases aligning to TRBD2. Input material: PBMCs or T cells enriched from blood (not recorded which). The receptor was derived from a woman between 50 and 59 years old who had recovered from COVID-19. The CDR3: CVSSSLAGGNTGELFF. CDR3 DNA sequence: TGCGTCAGCAGCTCACTAGCGGGGGGGAACACCGGGGAGCTGTTTTTT.